Shown below are 10 T cell receptor beta chains from a single sample sequenced in a study of shared clonotypes between healthy human individuals. Repertoires were generated with immunoSEQ multiplex PCR, while TCRdb's copy carries only in-frame clones and drops some. The table has roughly 2.1 million clones, about 93% seen once. The naive CD8 fraction comprised CD45RO-negative cells positively selected for CCR7 and excluded terminally differentiated effector memory CD45RA+ cells. Input material: naive CD8+ T cells from PBMCs. These receptors originate from a man younger than 35 in good health. Some clones in this sample may be carry-over from other donors' samples.

This sequence joins TRBV6-4 and TRBJ1-5; D gene ambiguous. This CDR3 contains 12 residues. V was cut by 6 bases and J by 5 bases, with 8 bases left in between. The germline gives CDR1 MRHNA, CDR2 SNTAGT. CDR3 coding DNA: TGTGCCAGCAGCTGCGTAGATCAGCCCCAGCATTTT. Encoded protein: CASSCVDQPQHF.

V and J are TRBV27 and TRBJ2-7, with TRBD2 matching over 7 bases. In germline, CDR1 is MNHEY, CDR2 SMNVEV (reference sequence). This CDR3 contains 14 residues. The V gene end was trimmed by 6 bases and the J gene end by 4 bases; junction bases not matched to a gene: 9. The CDR3 sequence is CASRDGLVFYEQYF. CDR3 DNA sequence: TGTGCCAGCAGGGACGGACTAGTCTTTTACGAGCAGTACTTC.

Notes on this clone: This sample also contains other DNA sequences that code for the same CDR3. This chain connects TRBV27 to TRBJ2-5; TRBD2 might be the D (5 bases). Between the trimmed V and J ends, which lost 6 bases and 5 bases, there was a span of 10 bases. CDR1 is MNHEY, CDR2 SMNVEV, per germline (reference sequence). CDR3 size: 12 residues. CDR3 sequence: CASRNRGETQYF. The CDR3 bases are TGTGCCAGCAGAAACAGAGGGGAGACCCAGTACTTC.

Note on this clone: The sample holds other DNA sequences that translate to the same CDR3. The chain carries TRBV27 and TRBJ2-7, with D perhaps matching TRBD2 (5 bases). Deletions cut 6 bases from V and 0 bases from J, with 9 bases between. The CDR3 extends over 13 amino acids. Germline lookup yields CDR1 MNHEY and CDR2 SMNVEV (reference sequence). The CDR3 sequence is CASSSGISYEQYF. CDR3 DNA sequence: TGTGCCAGCAGCTCGGGGATCTCCTACGAGCAGTACTTC.

The chain is built from TRBV28 and TRBJ2-7, with a weak D call TRBD1 (6 bases). Between the trimmed V and J ends, which lost 5 bases and 1 base, there was a span of 15 bases. The CDR3 totals 15 residues. Germline V gives CDR1 MDHEN, CDR2 SYDVKM. CDR3 coding DNA: TGTGCCAGCAGTACCGAAGGGGGTTTATCCTACGAGCAGTACTTC. This gives the protein CASSTEGGLSYEQYF.

The chain is built from TRBV7-9 and TRBJ2-2, with 7 positions matching TRBD1. The germline CDR1 and CDR2 sequences are SEHNR and FQNEAQ (reference sequence). The CDR3 is 15 amino acids. The V segment lost 3 bases and the J segment 1 base; nucleotides outside the gene matches: 2. Written as DNA, the CDR3 is TGTGCCAGCAGCTTCCGGACAGGGAACACCGGGGAGCTGTTTTTT. It yields the protein CASSFRTGNTGELFF.

This clone has just one count. The rearrangement uses TRBV7-9 and TRBJ2-2; 9 bases are a match to TRBD2. The germline CDR1 and CDR2 sequences are SEHNR and FQNEAQ (reference sequence). This CDR3 has 17 residues. Losses at the gene ends were 1 base for V and 6 bases for J; bases not matched to a gene: 9. CDR3 loop: CASSLEEREVRSGELFF. The CDR3 DNA sequence: TGTGCCAGCAGCTTAGAGGAGCGGGAGGTTCGTTCCGGGGAGCTGTTTTTT.

This chain connects TRBV10-2 to TRBJ2-7, with 11 bases aligning to TRBD1. There are 14 residues in the CDR3. With 9 bases clipped from V and 3 bases from J, the junction kept 7 bases outside the gene matches. The V gene's germline CDR1 is WSHSY and CDR2 SAAADI. CDR3 nucleotides: TGCGCCAGTAACGGACAGGGGGCATTCTACGAGCAGTACTTC. Translating gives CASNGQGAFYEQYF.

The chain is built from TRBV28 and TRBJ2-7; 8 nucleotides agree with TRBD1. Germline V gene sequence: CDR1 MDHEN, CDR2 SYDVKM. V shed 5 bases, J shed 2 bases, and the junction held 5 bases outside the gene matches. The CDR3 length is 14 residues. The CDR3 is CASSLPQGAYEQYF. CDR3 DNA: TGTGCCAGCAGTCTACCACAGGGGGCCTACGAGCAGTACTTC.

This chain joins TRBV15 and TRBJ2-5; D might be TRBD2 (5 bases). The CDR3 contains 13 residues. Deletions cut 4 bases from V and 2 bases from J, with 8 bases between. CDR1 LNHNV and CDR2 YYDKDF come from the germline V gene (reference sequence). In nucleotides, the CDR3 is TGTGCCACCAGCAACCGGGATCAAGAGACCCAGTACTTC. Its protein product is CATSNRDQETQYF.